One TCR beta chain is described in this entry. The antigen it binds to is not known. No much larger clone exists at a distance of one base, and base qualities are not known. The entry originates in a study of cytomegalovirus exposure and HLA in healthy donors (dated by TCRdb to the late 2010s). Concerning the study at large: In an earlier analysis of roughly 590 of the donors, 276 Gb of sequence data and just under 120 million unique TCR beta sequences from 150 million to 200 million T cells were reported. Roughly 320 gigabases of sequencing data and around 80 million unique TCR sequences made up an early release that covered 500 to 650 HLA-typed donors. The genetic ancestry cluster associated with self-reported Caucasian donors included about 84% of the 398 genotyped donors. The study aimed to test whether signatures of past pathogen exposure could be identified by cataloging public T cell receptors. Using immunosequencing, the study profiled T cell repertoires from fewer than 700 subjects and related those repertoires to cytomegalovirus serostatus. Along with the 666-subject first cohort, a separate validation cohort of over a hundred different subjects was used. To predict cytomegalovirus infection status, the study brought together high-throughput TCR immunosequencing, statistical association of individual TCRs with disease status, and machine learning. A later analysis re-analyzed previously published TCR beta repertoires from about 600 donors and added high-resolution HLA genotyping to study TCR occurrence patterns. The later analysis used no new phenotypic data to find candidate immune exposures, relying instead on TCR beta sequences and their occurrence across donors. In an earlier analysis of 587 of the donors, high-throughput TCR beta sequencing was used to judge whether each TCR beta V gene segment behaved as functional or pseudogenic. Donor age, sex, ethnicity and CMV serostatus were collected together with the repertoire data. A later genetic analysis used genome-wide SNP genotypes for about 60% of the roughly 670 donors, treating that subset as a discovery cohort. All discovery cohort repertoires had been generated on a single sequencing platform. HLA typing covered class I and class II loci at four-digit resolution. The number of donors typed differed by locus, with about 620-630 for A, B, C, DRB1 and DQB1, around 500 for DQA1, 606 for DPA1, and 400 to 490 for DPB1. Because of strong linkage in the cohort, five DR-DQ haplotypes were treated as single units for association and clustering. On average, around 230,000 unique TCR beta nucleotide sequences were sequenced per donor among a few hundred genotyped donors of the cohort, with roughly 20% of those sequences being non-productive. The paper as a whole reports these results and caveats: Several of the top co-occurrence clusters appeared to be linked to parvovirus B19, influenza, CMV and Epstein-Barr virus, according to a later analysis. A further reported finding was that TCR beta sequences accurately predicted the HLA-A and HLA-B alleles for most subjects in the first cohort. A group of highly shared sequence variants was considered likely to be a technical artifact of the sequencing pipeline. Because HLA typing was unavailable for some donors at each locus, only the typed subset was used in association tests. The cohort was sequenced for TCR beta chains only, and without alpha or paired-chain data the features that could be detected were limited. A total of fewer than 200 TCR beta chains were listed by the study as associated with cytomegalovirus. Because counts were too low, about 18 rarely observed V segments, including chromosome 9 orphons, were excluded from the earlier analysis of 587 of the donors. Compared with the roughly 700-donor mean, donors in an Asian-associated ancestry cluster had fewer N-insertions in productive TCRs, according to a later genetic analysis. The presence/absence analyses assumed that sequencing depth was roughly uniform across donors, and that assumption may not be true. According to a later analysis, TCR association rates differed among HLA loci, with DRB1 alleles showing the most associated TCRs and HLA-C alleles showing the fewest. Assigning TCR associations to individual alleles was difficult when HLA alleles, especially DR and DQ, strongly co-occurred. According to the authors, the approach could potentially be generalized to other disease states and immunological phenotypes. Most TCR sequences were observed very rarely across donors, whereas some public TCRs were present in many individuals. A later analysis associated about 18,000 TCR beta sequences with specific HLA alleles at a false discovery rate of 0.05. An association between a missense DCLRE1C variant and V-gene and J-gene trimming of TCR beta chains was found in a later genetic analysis and replicated in an independent cohort. Linkage disequilibrium might explain the correlated functional status among segregating V segments, but an unknown experimental factor could not be excluded. The classifier was reported to diagnose cytomegalovirus status with high specificity and sensitivity in both the original and validation cohorts. Most CMV-associated TCR beta chains appeared to be HLA-restricted in a later analysis, and the HLA associations seemed to be driven largely by CMV exposure. Compared with equally common non-associated chains, HLA-associated TCR beta chains in a later analysis were more clonally expanded and had lower generation probabilities. Immune exposure information for the cohort was limited to CMV serostatus. The 87-base-pair reads could not distinguish some IMGT-functional V segments, including TRBV6-2 and TRBV6-3, so those segments were excluded. An earlier analysis of approximately 530 of the donors showed that most TCR beta V segments appeared in productive rearrangements either about 90% or about 30% of the time, which broadly matched IMGT annotations. In vitro tests confirmed that three of the cytomegalovirus-associated TCR beta chains recognize cytomegalovirus antigens.

The cohort consisted of 666 healthy bone marrow donors. Cohort members were all nominally healthy when sampled, although unrecorded immune exposures were likely present. The donor was CMV seronegative and was included in the group of about 400 seronegative cohort members. A peripheral blood sample was collected from each donor, and TCR beta sequencing was performed on peripheral blood mononuclear cells. The Qiagen DNeasy Blood Extraction Kit was used to extract genomic DNA from the blood cell samples. CDR1 SEHNR and CDR2 FQNEAQ were looked up in the germline V gene (reference sequence). From cysteine to phenylalanine, the CDR3 is 14 amino acids long. CDR3 DNA is the only sequence kept; it has 42 bases, read in frame from the first base. Here V drops 5 bases and J drops 4 bases, and the junction holds 4 bases not matched to any gene. The library relied on the immunoSEQ multiplex PCR assay. For the multiplex PCR, a mixture combining 60 forward primers for TCR Vbeta segments and 13 reverse primers for TCR Jbeta segments was used. The CDR3 region of rearranged TCR beta genes was amplified from genomic DNA with a multiplex PCR assay. On the Illumina HiSeq System, the amplified TCR beta libraries were sequenced as 87-base-pair reads. The source study handled its data this way. In a later analysis, roughly 80 million unique TCR beta chains were counted across the roughly 670 repertoires, and approximately 11 million of these chains were shared by at least two donors. Raw reads were error-corrected and collapsed into unique sequences by a nearest-neighbor algorithm in which closely related sequences were merged to remove PCR and sequencing errors. To assign V, D and J gene segments, CDR3 sequences were aligned to IMGT reference sequences. For a sequence to be retained, a match of at least six nucleotides to both a V gene segment and a J gene segment was required. Rearrangements were called productive when the CDR3 lacked stop codons and stayed in frame with V and J; all others were non-productive. Following IMGT convention, CDR3 was defined as the stretch from the second conserved V-encoded cysteine to the conserved J-encoded phenylalanine. Sequences without an unambiguous match to a single V gene segment were excluded from the earlier analysis of about 630 of the donors. An earlier analysis of a few hundred of the donors classified V segments as functional when productive rearrangements were above 56.7% and as segregating when the standard deviation between donors was above 5%. A statistical classification framework was developed to diagnose cytomegalovirus status using the catalog of TCR beta chain sequences. In a later analysis, TCR nucleotide sequences were compared against IMGT/GENE-DB human TR gene sequences so that V and J genes could be assigned. A later analysis assigned CDR3 sequences and most-parsimonious VDJ recombination scenarios with the TCRdist pipeline. In a later analysis, each TCR beta chain was defined by its CDR3 amino acid sequence together with its V-gene family, and reads lacking a unique V-gene family were excluded. As a way to deal with suspected cross-contamination and a sequencing artifact, a later analysis dropped 450 to 700 nucleotide sequences that were highly shared and had low generation probability. For each public chain, a later analysis derived a clonal expansion index from normalized ranks of inferred template counts within each repertoire. In a later analysis, generation probabilities were computed using a VDJ recombination model fitted to out-of-frame rearrangements, and the results were checked against IGoR. A later analysis scored TCR-TCR, TCR-HLA and TCR-CMV co-occurrence with hypergeometric tests, applying a repertoire-size bias correction to TCR pairs. A later analysis estimated false discovery rates by permuting HLA or CMV assignments 20 times. In a later analysis, co-occurring TCRs were grouped using DBSCAN, and TCRdist sequence similarity was added for clustering within HLA-allele-positive subsets. Repertoires with fewer than 30,000 or more than 120,000 public chains were left out of co-occurrence clustering, as were a handful of repertoires with anomalous nucleotide sharing. Held by TCRdb, this immuneACCESS table contains in-frame sequences only and omits some clones. Under half of the omission traces to an unresolved V gene where checked; the cause of the rest is unknown. V and J calls and clone size are as listed in that table; D and trimming were resolved from the DNA. The sample data list about 150,000 clones, and 80% to 90% of these were observed just once. 2% to 2.5% of the sample lies in the top ten.

The sequence links TRBV7-9 to TRBJ2-1; TRBD2 lines up with 8 middle nucleotides. Sequences were obtained from PBMCs. This receptor was taken from a boy aged 2-9 years in good health and CMV-seronegative. The CDR3 reads CASSRTSRYNEQFF. The DNA is TGTGCCAGCAGCCGGACTAGCAGATACAATGAGCAGTTCTTC.